The table lists the clone carrying this TCR beta chain with a count of one. Germline trimming cut 2 bases from V and 3 bases from J; bases unmatched to any gene: 3. The CDR3 loop spans 14 amino acids. CDR1 and CDR2 (germline): SNHLY, FYNNEI. Authors' methods: Nucleated cell counts were estimated from reference gene primer amplification. Assay used: immunoSEQ multiplex PCR; TCRdb lists only in-frame clones, some missing. That table supplies the V and J calls and clone size; D and trimming were determined from the DNA. Seen here are approximately 320,000 clones, roughly nine tenths observed once, and the top ten hold roughly 2.6%. This entry belongs to a study of blood T cell repertoires in COVID-19. About the research overall: The United States, Italy and Spain were the sources of the acute and convalescent COVID-19 samples. Sample material is recorded as cDNA or gDNA derived from T cells, B-cell-depleted T cells, or PBMCs.

What the recovered Cohort 3 donors had was two negative PCRs, clearance, or symptom resolution. This chain uses TRBV2 with TRBJ1-1; 7 positions match TRBD1. This sequence was found in a man between 60 and 75 years old who had recovered from COVID-19. Sample: PBMCs or T cells enriched from blood (not recorded which). DNA for the CDR3: TGTGCCAGCAGTGAAACAGGGGCCCACACTGAAGCTTTCTTT. This sequence encodes CASSETGAHTEAFF.